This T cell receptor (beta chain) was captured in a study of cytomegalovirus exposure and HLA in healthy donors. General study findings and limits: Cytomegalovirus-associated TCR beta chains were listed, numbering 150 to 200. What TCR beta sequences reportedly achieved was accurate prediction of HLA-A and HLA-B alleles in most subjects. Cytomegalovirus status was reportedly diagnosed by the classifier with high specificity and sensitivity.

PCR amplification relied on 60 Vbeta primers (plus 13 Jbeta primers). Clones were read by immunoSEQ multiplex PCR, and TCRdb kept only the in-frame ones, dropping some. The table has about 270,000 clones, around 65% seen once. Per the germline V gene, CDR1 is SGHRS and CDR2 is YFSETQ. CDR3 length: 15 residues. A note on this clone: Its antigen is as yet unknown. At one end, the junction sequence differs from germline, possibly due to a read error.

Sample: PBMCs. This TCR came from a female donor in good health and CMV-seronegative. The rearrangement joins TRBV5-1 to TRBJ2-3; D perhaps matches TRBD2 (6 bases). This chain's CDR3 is CASNLAGLPTDTQYF. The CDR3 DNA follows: TGCGCCAGCAACTTGGCCGGACTACCCACAGATACGCAGTATTTT.